This T cell receptor (beta chain) was found in a study of beta chain features in type 1 diabetes. Study results and limitations: There were fewer insertions and more deletions at the VDJ junctions of type 1 diabetes patients. Within each of all four CD4+ subsets, Type 1 diabetes patients had TCRB CDR3s that were moderately but significantly shorter.

This clone was detected only a few times. Its antigen is unidentified. Using CD45RO/CCR7/CD25/CD127/CD95/CD27, CD4+ naive, central memory, regulatory and stem cell-like memory cells were sorted. Expressed TCRB transcripts were sequenced because the entire RNA isolate underwent reverse transcription. Method: immunoSEQ multiplex PCR; TCRdb's copy keeps in-frame clones and lacks some. The sample lists 310,000 or so clones, around 8% occurring once. V shed 7 bases and J shed 5 bases, with 14 bases lying between them. CDR3 size: 13 residues. Germline lookup yields CDR1 SGHAT and CDR2 FQDESV (reference sequence).

Specimen: central memory CD4+ T cells from blood. The receptor's source is a woman between 18 and 29 years old in good health. The chain employs TRBV11-1 and TRBJ2-5, with D tentatively TRBD2 (6 bases). The CDR3 region has the DNA TGTGCCAGCACCCCAGGAGGGTATGAGACCCAGTACTTC. Translation gives CASTPGGYETQYF.